This T cell receptor beta chain came from a study of technical replicates of blood from a handful of donors listed by TCRdb under 2017. Looking up the germline V gene yields CDR1 SGHTS and CDR2 YDEGEE. Trimming costs V 0 bases and J 3 bases, and their ends lie 10 bases apart. The CDR3 holds 14 amino acids from the cysteine to the phenylalanine. CDR3 DNA only is kept here, 42 bases in frame from base 1. The library was made by the immunoSEQ multiplex PCR assay. The immuneACCESS repertoire file appears here via TCRdb, limited to in-frame rearrangements. These files lack a portion of the clones; in checked studies, under half of the deficit traces to unresolved V genes, and the cause of the others is not known. In this sample the table shows over 70,000 clones, 95% of which occur a single time. The ten most abundant clones make up around 0.3% of the sample. To note about this clone: What antigen it recognizes has not been identified. No much larger clonotype is one base removed from it; base qualities were not supplied.

This TCR derives from a human donor in good health. In this chain, TRBV5-8 is recombined with TRBJ2-7; the D gene is perhaps TRBD1, from 5 matching bases. The sequenced sample was T cells isolated from PBMCs. The CDR3 has the sequence CASSLAGHFYEQYF. The DNA sequence is given as TGTGCCAGCAGCTTGGCAGGACACTTCTACGAGCAGTACTTC.